The clone carrying this T cell receptor beta chain was counted at least ten times. Its antigen is undetermined. Germline lookup yields CDR1 SGHTA and CDR2 FQGTGA. V was clipped by 3 bases and J by 1 base, with 6 bases between them. CDR3 length: 13 amino acids. These data originate in a study of CD8 T cells in ankylosing spondylitis. The study's findings and limits: A TCR beta motif of eight highly homologous variants appeared characteristic of ankylosing spondylitis blood. Disease-linked clones displayed a CD8+ phenotype and appeared relatively rarely in peripheral blood. Reports say disease-linked clones showed up significantly more in matched ankylosing spondylitis synovial fluid.

Researchers built TCR beta libraries using quantitative 5'-RACE with molecular barcodes. TCRdb reprocessed the 5' RACE reads with MiXCR, giving one entry per CDR3 protein. The table has about 700,000 distinct CDR3 sequences, around 19% seen once. What was sequenced was blood, either unsorted or a sorted T cell fraction (not recorded which). The chain has TRBV7-3 and TRBJ1-1; D not resolved. This clonotype was obtained from a male donor with ankylosing spondylitis. CDR3: CASSFRSNTEAFF. The CDR3 DNA reads TGTGCCAGCAGCTTCCGTTCGAACACTGAAGCTTTCTTT. The full variable domain, rest sourced from reference TRBV7-3 and TRBJ1-1, is GAGVSQTPSNKVTEKGKYVELRCDPISGHTALYWYRQSLGQGPEFLIYFQGTGAADDSGLPNDRFFAVRPEGSVSTLKIQRTERGDSAVYLCASSFRSNTEAFFGQGTRLTVV.